This T cell receptor (beta chain) is from a study of technical replicates of blood from a handful of donors. The sample holds one count of this clone. Germline assignment: CDR1 SEHNR and CDR2 FQNEAQ (reference sequence). The CDR3 totals 18 residues. V lost 0 bases, J lost 2 bases, and 11 bases stayed unmatched. The repertoire was sequenced with immunoSEQ multiplex PCR; TCRdb's copy has only in-frame clones and lacks some. The sample has tens of thousands of clones; about 87% are singletons. J is TRBJ2-5 and V is TRBV7-9; the match to TRBD1 covers 8 bases. The clonotype was recovered from a human donor in good health. Some clones in this sample may be carry-over from other donors' samples. Sequencing was done on a sample of PBMCs. In DNA, the CDR3 is TGTGCCAGCAGCTTAGCCCGGGGGACAGGTGGGATTCAAGAGACCCAGTACTTC. It encodes CASSLARGTGGIQETQYF.